The 5 T cell receptor beta chains below come from one sample, sequenced in a study of cytomegalovirus exposure and HLA in healthy donors. Data came from immunoSEQ multiplex PCR; TCRdb stores just in-frame clones and leaves some out. The repertoire includes a few hundred thousand clones, roughly 91% of them detected once, and 3% to 3.5% sits in the top ten. The sequencing sample was made of PBMCs. These receptors came from a young woman in good health and CMV-seronegative.

The CDR3 DNA sequence: TGTGCCAGCAGTGATGTAGGTGCACGTGCCTACGAGCAGTACTTC. It translates to CASSDVGARAYEQYF. The chain uses TRBV25-1 and TRBJ2-7, with D hard to call. This CDR3 is built from 15 residues. Germline V gives CDR1 MGHDK, CDR2 SYGVNS. Trimming stripped 3 bases from V and 2 bases from J, with 14 bases between.

The chain joins TRBV29-1 to TRBJ2-7; 14 bases are a match to TRBD2. The CDR3 consists of 14 residues. After removal of 6 bases from V and 4 bases from J, the junction contained 5 bases not matched to a gene. Germline lookup yields CDR1 SQVTM and CDR2 ANQGSEA. The CDR3 reads CSVWTSGRSYEQYF. The CDR3 nucleotides are TGCAGCGTGTGGACTAGCGGGAGGAGTTACGAGCAGTACTTC.

The chain couples TRBV28 to TRBJ2-7; 8 bases match TRBD1. CDR1 is MDHEN and CDR2 is SYDVKM in the germline V gene. The V and J ends lost 8 bases and 4 bases, in that order; junction bases with no gene match: 13. The CDR3 sequence is 15 residues long. For the CDR3, the DNA is TGTGCCAGCGCGGGAAGGACAGGGCCATTATACGAGCAGTACTTC. Encoded protein: CASAGRTGPLYEQYF.

The chain links TRBV6-1 to TRBJ2-7; D call uncertain. Germline V gene sequence: CDR1 MNHNS, CDR2 SASEGT. The CDR3 covers 11 residues. Trimming removed 4 bases from V and 9 bases from J, with 10 bases in between. The CDR3 loop is CASSGNRRQYF. The CDR3 nucleotides read TGTGCCAGCAGTGGGAATCGGAGGCAGTACTTC.

The chain links TRBV20-1 to TRBJ2-1; D remains ambiguous. Trimming removed 8 bases from V and 4 bases from J, with 9 bases in between. The CDR3 totals 11 residues. Germline CDR1 is DFQATT and CDR2 is SNEGSKA (reference sequence). The CDR3 DNA follows: TGCAGTTTGGTCCAATACAATGAGCAGTTCTTC. Encoded protein: CSLVQYNEQFF.